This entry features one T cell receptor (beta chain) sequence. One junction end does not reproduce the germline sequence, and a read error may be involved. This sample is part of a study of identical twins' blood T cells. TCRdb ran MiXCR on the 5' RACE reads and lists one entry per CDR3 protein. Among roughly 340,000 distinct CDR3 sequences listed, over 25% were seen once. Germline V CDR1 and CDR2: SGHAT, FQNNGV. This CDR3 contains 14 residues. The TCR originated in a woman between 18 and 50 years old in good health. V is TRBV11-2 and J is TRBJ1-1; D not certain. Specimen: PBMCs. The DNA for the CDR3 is TGTGCCAGAAGCTTAAATCTCGTAAACACTGAAGCTTTCTTT. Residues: CARSLNLVNTEAFF.